This T cell receptor (beta chain) was captured by sequencing in a study of T cell responses to AZD1222 COVID-19 vaccine. Study findings and constraints: Nearly half of spike-specific TCRs reportedly target variant regions that are unmutated in the B.1.351 and B.1.1.7 variants.

Regarding this clone: Antigen specificity is unknown.

Repertoires were generated with immunoSEQ multiplex PCR, while TCRdb's copy carries only in-frame clones and drops some. The sample includes about 100,000 clones, approximately 91% of them seen just once. Between the trimmed V and J ends, which lost 5 bases and 1 base, there was a span of 2 bases. From germline, CDR1 is MNHEY and CDR2 SMNVEV (reference sequence). The CDR3 contains 12 residues. This chain joins TRBV27 and TRBJ2-2; D is uncertain. The TCR comes from an adult in good health. The sample was peripheral blood, taken on day 0 of AZD1222 vaccination. CDR3 loop: CASSGNTGELFF. The CDR3 DNA is TGTGCCAGCAGTGGGAACACCGGGGAGCTGTTTTTT.